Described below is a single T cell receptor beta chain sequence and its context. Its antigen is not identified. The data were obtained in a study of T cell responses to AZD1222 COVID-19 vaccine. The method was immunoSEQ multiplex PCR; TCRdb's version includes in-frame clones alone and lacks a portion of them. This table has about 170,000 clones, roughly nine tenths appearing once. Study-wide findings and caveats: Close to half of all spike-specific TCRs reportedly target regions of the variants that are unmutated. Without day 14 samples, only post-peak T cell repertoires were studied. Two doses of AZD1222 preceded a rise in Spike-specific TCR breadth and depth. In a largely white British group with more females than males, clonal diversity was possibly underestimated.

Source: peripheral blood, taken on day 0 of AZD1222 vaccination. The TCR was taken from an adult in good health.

The DNA of the CDR3 is TGTGCCAGCAGCTTAGTTTCGTCGGACACCGGGGAGCTGTTTTTT. This translates into CASSLVSSDTGELFF. The J gene is TRBJ2-2, the V gene TRBV7-9, with unresolved D. The CDR3 is made up of 15 amino acids. Trimming cost V 1 base and J 3 bases, with 9 bases left between them. CDR1 is SEHNR, CDR2 FQNEAQ, per germline (reference sequence).